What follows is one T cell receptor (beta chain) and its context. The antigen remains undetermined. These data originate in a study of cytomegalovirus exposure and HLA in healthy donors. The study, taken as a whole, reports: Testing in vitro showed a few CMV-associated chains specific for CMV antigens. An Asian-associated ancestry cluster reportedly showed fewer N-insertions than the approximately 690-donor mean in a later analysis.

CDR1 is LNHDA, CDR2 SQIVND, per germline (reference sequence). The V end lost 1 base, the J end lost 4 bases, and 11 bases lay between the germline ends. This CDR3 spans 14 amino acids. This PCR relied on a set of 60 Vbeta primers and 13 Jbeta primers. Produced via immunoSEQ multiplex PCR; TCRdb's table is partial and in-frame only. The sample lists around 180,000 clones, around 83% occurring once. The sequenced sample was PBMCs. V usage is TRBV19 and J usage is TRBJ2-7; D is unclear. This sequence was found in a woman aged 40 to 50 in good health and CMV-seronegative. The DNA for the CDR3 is TGTGCCAGTAGTATAGGCCCAGCCGGGTACGAGCAGTACTTC. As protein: CASSIGPAGYEQYF.